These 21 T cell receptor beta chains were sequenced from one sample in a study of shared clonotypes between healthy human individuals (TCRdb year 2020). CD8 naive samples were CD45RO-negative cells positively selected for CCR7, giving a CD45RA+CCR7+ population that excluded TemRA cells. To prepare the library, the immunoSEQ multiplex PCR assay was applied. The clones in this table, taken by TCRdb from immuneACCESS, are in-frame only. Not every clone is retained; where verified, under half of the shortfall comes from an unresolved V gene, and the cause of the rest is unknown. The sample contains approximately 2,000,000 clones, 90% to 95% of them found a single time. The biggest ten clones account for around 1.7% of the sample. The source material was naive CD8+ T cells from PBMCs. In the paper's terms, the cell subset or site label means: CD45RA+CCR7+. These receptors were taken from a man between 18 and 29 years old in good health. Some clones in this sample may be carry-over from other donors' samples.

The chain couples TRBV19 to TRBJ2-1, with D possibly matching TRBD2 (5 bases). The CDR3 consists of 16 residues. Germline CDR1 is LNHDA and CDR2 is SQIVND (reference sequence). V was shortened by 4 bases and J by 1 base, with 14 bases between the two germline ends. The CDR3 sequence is CASSSGGPISYNEQFF. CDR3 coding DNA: TGTGCCAGTAGTAGTGGCGGGCCAATTTCCTACAATGAGCAGTTCTTC.

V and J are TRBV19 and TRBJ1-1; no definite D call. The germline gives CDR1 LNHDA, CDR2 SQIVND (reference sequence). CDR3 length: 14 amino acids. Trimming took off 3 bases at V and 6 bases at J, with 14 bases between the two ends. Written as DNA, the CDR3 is TGTGCCAGTAGTATTCCCCCGCGGGAGGCTGAAGCTTTCTTT. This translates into CASSIPPREAEAFF.

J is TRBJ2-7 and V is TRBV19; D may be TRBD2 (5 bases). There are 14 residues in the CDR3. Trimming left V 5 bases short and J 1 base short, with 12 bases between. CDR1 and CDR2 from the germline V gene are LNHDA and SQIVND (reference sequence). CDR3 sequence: CASSFGIYSYEQYF. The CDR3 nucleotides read TGTGCCAGTAGTTTCGGGATCTATTCCTACGAGCAGTACTTC.

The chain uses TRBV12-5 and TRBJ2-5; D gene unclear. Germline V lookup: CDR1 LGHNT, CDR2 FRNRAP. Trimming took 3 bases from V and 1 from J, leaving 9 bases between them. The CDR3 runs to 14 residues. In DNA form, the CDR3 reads TGTGCTAGTGGTTTAGGAATTACCCAAGAGACCCAGTACTTC. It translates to CASGLGITQETQYF.

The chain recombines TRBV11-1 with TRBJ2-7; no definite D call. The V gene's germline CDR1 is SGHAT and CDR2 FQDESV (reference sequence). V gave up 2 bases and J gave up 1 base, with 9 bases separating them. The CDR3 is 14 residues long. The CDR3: CASSLLEGSYEQYF. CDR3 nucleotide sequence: TGTGCCAGCAGCTTACTAGAAGGGTCCTACGAGCAGTACTTC.

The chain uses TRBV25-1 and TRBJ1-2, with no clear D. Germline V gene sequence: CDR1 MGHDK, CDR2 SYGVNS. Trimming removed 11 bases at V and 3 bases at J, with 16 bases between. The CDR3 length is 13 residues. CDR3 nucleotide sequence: TGTGCCGTCTCGTTGGCCTGGGACTATGGCTACACCTTC. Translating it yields CAVSLAWDYGYTF.

The CDR3 spells CASSSGQGRSYEQYF. The DNA for the CDR3 is TGTGCCAGCAGTTCCGGACAGGGGCGCTCCTACGAGCAGTACTTC. The chain links TRBV28 to TRBJ2-7; 9 bases are a match to TRBD1. Germline V CDR1 and CDR2: MDHEN, SYDVKM. J lost 0 bases, V lost 4 bases, and 4 bases had no gene match. The CDR3 length is 15 residues.

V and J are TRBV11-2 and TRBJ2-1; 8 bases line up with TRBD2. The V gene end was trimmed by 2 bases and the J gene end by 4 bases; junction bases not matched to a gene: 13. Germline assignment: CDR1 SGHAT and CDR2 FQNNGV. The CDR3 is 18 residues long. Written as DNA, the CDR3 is TGTGCCAGCAGCTTATTCTCAGGTCCGGGAGGGCCGTACAATGAGCAGTTCTTC. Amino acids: CASSLFSGPGGPYNEQFF.

The CDR3 DNA reads as TGTGCCAGCTCGGAAACGGGACAGGTTGACGACGAGCAGTACTTC. Translated, it gives CASSETGQVDDEQYF. This rearrangement joins TRBV27 to TRBJ2-7; 8 bases fit TRBD1. The CDR3 runs to 15 residues. The V gene end was trimmed by 8 bases and the J gene end by 5 bases; junction bases not matched to a gene: 14. Germline V gives CDR1 MNHEY, CDR2 SMNVEV (reference sequence).

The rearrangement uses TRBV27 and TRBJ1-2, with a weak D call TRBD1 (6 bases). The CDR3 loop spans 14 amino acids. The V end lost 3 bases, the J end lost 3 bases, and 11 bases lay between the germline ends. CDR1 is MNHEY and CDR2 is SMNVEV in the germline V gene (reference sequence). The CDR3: CASSFSGADYGYTF. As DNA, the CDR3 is TGTGCCAGCAGTTTCTCGGGGGCGGACTATGGCTACACCTTC.

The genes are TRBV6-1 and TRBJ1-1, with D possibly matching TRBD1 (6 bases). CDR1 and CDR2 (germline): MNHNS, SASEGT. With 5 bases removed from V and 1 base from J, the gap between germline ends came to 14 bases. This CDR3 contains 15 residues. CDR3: CASSPRDTKNTEAFF. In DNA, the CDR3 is TGTGCCAGCAGTCCCCGGGACACTAAGAACACTGAAGCTTTCTTT.

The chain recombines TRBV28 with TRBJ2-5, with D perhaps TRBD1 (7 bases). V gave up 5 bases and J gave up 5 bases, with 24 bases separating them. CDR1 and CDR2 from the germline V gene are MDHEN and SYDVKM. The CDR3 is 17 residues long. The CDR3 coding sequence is TGTGCCAGCAGTCCACCTTACGACAGGGAGGAAGGCGAGACCCAGTACTTC. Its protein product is CASSPPYDREEGETQYF. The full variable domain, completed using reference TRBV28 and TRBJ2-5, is DVKVTQSSRYLVKRTGEKVFLECVQDMDHENMFWYRQDPGLGLRLIYFSYDVKMKEKGDIPEGYSVSREKKERFSLILESASTNQTSMYLCASSPPYDREEGETQYFGPGTRLLVL.

In nucleotides, the CDR3 is TGTGCCAGCAGCTTCACAGGGGGCCAAGGAGAGACCCAGTACTTC. Its protein is CASSFTGGQGETQYF. V usage is TRBV7-3 and J usage is TRBJ2-5; 9 bases are shared with TRBD1. V shed 3 bases and J 4 bases; nucleotides not matched to a gene: 6. CDR1 SGHTA and CDR2 FQGTGA come from the germline V gene. The CDR3 runs to 15 residues.

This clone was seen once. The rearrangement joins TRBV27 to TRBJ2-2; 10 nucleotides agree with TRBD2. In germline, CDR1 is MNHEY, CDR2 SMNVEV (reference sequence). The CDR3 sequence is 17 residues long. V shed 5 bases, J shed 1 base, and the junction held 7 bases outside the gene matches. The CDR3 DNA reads TGTGCCAGCAGTCCGACCCGGACTAGCGGGAACACCGGGGAGCTGTTTTTT. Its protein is CASSPTRTSGNTGELFF.

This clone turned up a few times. CDR3 bases: TGTGCCAGCAGTGAAGCGATGGGAATTGAAAAACTGTTTTTT. Translating it yields CASSEAMGIEKLFF. V gene TRBV6-1 combines with J gene TRBJ1-4; D gene unclear. The CDR3 covers 14 residues. V was pared by 0 bases and J by 7 bases, with 9 bases between. CDR1 is MNHNS and CDR2 is SASEGT in the germline V gene.

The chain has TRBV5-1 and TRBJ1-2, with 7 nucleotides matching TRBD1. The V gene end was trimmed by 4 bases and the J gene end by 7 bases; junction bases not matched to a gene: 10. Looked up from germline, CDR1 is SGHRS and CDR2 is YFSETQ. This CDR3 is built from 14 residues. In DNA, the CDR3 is TGCGCCAGCAGCCCCGACAGGGCCGGGGGTGGCTACACCTTC. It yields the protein CASSPDRAGGGYTF.

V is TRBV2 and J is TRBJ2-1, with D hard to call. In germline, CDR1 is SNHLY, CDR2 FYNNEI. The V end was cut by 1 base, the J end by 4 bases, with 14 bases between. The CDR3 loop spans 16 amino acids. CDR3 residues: CASSEGVSVVYNEQFF. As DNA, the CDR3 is TGTGCCAGCAGTGAAGGGGTGTCGGTTGTTTACAATGAGCAGTTCTTC.

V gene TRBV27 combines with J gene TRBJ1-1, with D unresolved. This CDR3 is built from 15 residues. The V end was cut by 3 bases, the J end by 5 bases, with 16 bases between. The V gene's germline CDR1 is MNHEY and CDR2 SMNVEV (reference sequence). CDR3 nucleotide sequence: TGTGCCAGCAGTTTTTATTTAGGGAGTGAGACTGAAGCTTTCTTT. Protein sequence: CASSFYLGSETEAFF.

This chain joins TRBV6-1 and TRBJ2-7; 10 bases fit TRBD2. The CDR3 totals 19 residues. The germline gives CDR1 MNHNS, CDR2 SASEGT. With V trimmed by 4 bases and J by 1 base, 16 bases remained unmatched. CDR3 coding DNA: TGTGCCAGCAGTGTTATTAGCGGTCGACTAGCGGGTAGGTCCTACGAGCAGTACTTC. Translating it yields CASSVISGRLAGRSYEQYF.

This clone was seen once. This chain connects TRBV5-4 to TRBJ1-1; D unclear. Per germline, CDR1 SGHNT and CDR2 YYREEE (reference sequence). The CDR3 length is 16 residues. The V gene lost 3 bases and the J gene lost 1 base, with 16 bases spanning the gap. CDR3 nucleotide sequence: TGTGCCAGCAGCTGGATCGTGGGAGGGCAGAACACTGAAGCTTTCTTT. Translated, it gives CASSWIVGGQNTEAFF.

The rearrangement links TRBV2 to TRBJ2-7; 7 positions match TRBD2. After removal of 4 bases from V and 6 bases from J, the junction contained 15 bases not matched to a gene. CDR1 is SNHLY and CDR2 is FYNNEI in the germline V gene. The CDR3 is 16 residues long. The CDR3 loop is CASSGESGALGFEQYF. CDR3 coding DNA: TGTGCCAGCAGTGGTGAGAGCGGGGCCCTTGGGTTCGAGCAGTACTTC. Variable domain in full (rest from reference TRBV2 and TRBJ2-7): EPEVTQTPSHQVTQMGQEVILRCVPISNHLYFYWYRQILGQKVEFLVSFYNNEISEKSEIFDDQFSVERPDGSNFTLKIRSTKLEDSAMYFCASSGESGALGFEQYFGPGTRLTVT.